Described below is a single T cell receptor beta chain sequence and its context. The assay was immunoSEQ multiplex PCR, and TCRdb's table has in-frame clones only and misses some. This sample has about 84,000 clones, with 75% to 90% found just once. The sample comes from a study of OX40 agonist ivuxolimab in advanced cancers. Background on the study: Past anti-PD-1, anti-PD-L1 or anti-CTLA-4 therapy was accepted, and roughly 38% had received some.

This CDR3 has 12 residues. V dropped 4 bases and J dropped 4 bases, with 7 bases sitting between them. The germline V gene has CDR1 SGHRS and CDR2 YFSETQ. This chain links TRBV5-1 with TRBJ2-3, with D unresolved. The sequence came from an adult with an advanced solid tumor such as melanoma, head and neck, liver or kidney cancer. The specimen was CD4+ or CD8+ T cells sorted from blood, collected in a trial of the OX40 agonist ivuxolimab. The CDR3 is CASSVTPDTQYF. The CDR3, as DNA: TGCGCCAGCAGCGTAACACCAGATACGCAGTATTTT.